This TCR beta chain was obtained from a study of blood T cells in healthy people across ages (dated by TCRdb to the mid-2010s). Study-level background: Template switching captured roughly one uniquely barcoded TCR beta cDNA molecule per two T cells in model experiments. Age-related changes in TCR beta repertoire diversity were measured in the study by deep sequencing normalized with unique cDNA molecular identifiers. The donors were divided into four age groups: young (average around 15 years), middle-aged (around 41), aged (about 60) and long-lived (about 84). To avoid experimental bias, donors of different ages were distributed randomly across sequencing lanes. For two donors (one aged 18 to 30 and one aged 80 or older), the study analyzed two additional independent replicas of 1 million unique cDNA reads from the same blood draw.

Study-wide conclusions, independent of this receptor: Observed TCR beta diversity correlated strongly with the percentage of naive T cells measured by flow cytometry. Compared with the aged group, the long-lived group had more naive CD4+ T cells, fewer expanded clones and increased TCR diversity, suggesting age selection. Since profiling was done on bulk unsorted PBMCs, naive and antigen-experienced compartments could not be conclusively compared. As age increased, observed TCR beta diversity per million T cells dropped in a roughly linear way, and a significant reduction was already evident by age 40. The CMV infection status of donors was not known, potentially confounding age-related changes in expanded clonotypes. Estimates of total diversity based on one million sequenced T cells were regarded as lower bounds and as underestimates.

Taken from the germline V gene, the CDR1 and CDR2 loops are MDHEN and SYDVKM. V and J are truncated by 1 base and 6 bases respectively, leaving an intervening sequence of 4 bases. The CDR3 runs 12 amino acids, cysteine and phenylalanine included. The only DNA kept is the CDR3, 36 bases in frame from the first base. This clonotype was picked up a small number of times. Its antigen is still unknown. The input lacks base qualities; no much larger clone sits a single base away. Systemically healthy Caucasian individuals from Russia, some 38 in total and aged roughly 6 to 100 years, were included as donors. Each donor gave approximately 9.3 milliliters of peripheral blood, collected into EDTA-treated Vacutainer tubes. PBMCs were isolated by Ficoll-Paque density-gradient centrifugation, with at least 7 million obtained per sample. Total RNA was extracted from PBMCs with Trizol reagent, with at least 6 micrograms obtained per sample. Naive CD45RAhigh/CD27high T cell percentages were measured by flow cytometry on a PBMC aliquot from every donor.

The library was obtained by 5' RACE. Sequencing was carried out with an Illumina HiSeq 2500. The second PCR ran for roughly 7 to 12 cycles and used a J-beta primer mix along with a sample-barcoded 5' primer. A template-switch 5' adaptor carrying 12 random nucleotides introduced a unique molecular identifier onto each TCR beta cDNA molecule. Each sample yielded at least 2.5 million CDR3-containing paired-end reads. First-strand cDNA synthesis was performed from all RNA using the Mint cDNA synthesis kit, with priming by a TRBC-specific oligonucleotide. All cDNA was treated with uracil-DNA glycosylase and then went through a first 18-cycle PCR with the universal primers M1SS and BC2_uni_R. In the authors' own workflow: Each sample was normalized by randomly selecting 1 million high-quality reads, each carrying a distinct molecular identifier. Reads sharing molecular identifiers were discarded rather than binned into consensus sequences. MiTCR, run with a Q25 quality threshold and the strictest error-elimination algorithm, handled CDR3 identification, clonotype clustering and error correction. Lower-bound total TCR beta diversity was estimated with a nonparametric unseen species model using Euler transformation. TCRdb redid the processing of the public reads, applying fastp at Q25 and MiXCR, and retained in-frame beta chains. Each entry is one CDR3 protein sequence, shown with its most common DNA and genes. TCRdb assigned the V and J calls; the authors' analysis was not used. This sample has 600,000 or so distinct CDR3 sequences in its table, and around half of those were observed once. The top ten clones comprise just under 25% of the sample.

This chain joins TRBV28 to TRBJ2-1, with no confidently assigned D gene. The sequence was obtained from a man older than 75 in good health. The specimen sequenced was blood. The CDR3 region has the sequence CASSLLPNEQFF. The bases are TGTGCCAGCAGTTTATTACCCAATGAGCAGTTCTTC.